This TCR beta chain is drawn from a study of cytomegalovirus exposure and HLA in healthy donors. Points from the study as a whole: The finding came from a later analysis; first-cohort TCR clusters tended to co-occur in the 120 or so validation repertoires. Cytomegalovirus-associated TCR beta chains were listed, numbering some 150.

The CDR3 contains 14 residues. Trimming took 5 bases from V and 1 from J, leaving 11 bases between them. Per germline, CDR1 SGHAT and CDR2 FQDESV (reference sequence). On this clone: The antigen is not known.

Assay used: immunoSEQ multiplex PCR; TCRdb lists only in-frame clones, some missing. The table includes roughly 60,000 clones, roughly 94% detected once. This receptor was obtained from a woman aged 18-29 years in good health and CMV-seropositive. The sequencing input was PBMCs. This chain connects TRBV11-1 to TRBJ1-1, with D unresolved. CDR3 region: CASSPRGANTEAFF. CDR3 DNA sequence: TGTGCCAGCAGCCCCAGAGGAGCGAACACTGAAGCTTTCTTT.